The sequence of this TCR beta chain was determined in a study of blood T cells in healthy people across ages. The authors ran a second PCR of about 7 to 11 cycles using a sample-barcoded 5' primer and a J-beta primer mix. All cDNA molecules were each tagged by a template-switch adaptor with 12 random nucleotides. MiXCR was run by TCRdb on the 5' RACE reads, yielding one entry per CDR3 protein. The sample has 800,000 to 950,000 distinct CDR3 sequences, 36% seen once. CDR3 size: 13 residues. Germline CDR1 and CDR2: SGDLS and YYNGEE. The rearrangement links TRBV9 to TRBJ2-5; D tentatively reads TRBD1 or TRBD2 (6 bases each). The J call is in doubt because the DNA end fits TRBJ2-1 better. The TCR sequence derives from a man between 18 and 29 years old in good health. Material for sequencing was blood. In nucleotides, the CDR3 is TGTGCCAGCAGCGTAACGGGGGCTGAGACCCAGTTCTTC. Translating it yields CASSVTGAETQFF.